These T cell receptor beta chains were read from a single sample in a study of Ad26.COV2.S vaccination and SARS-CoV-2 variants. The method was immunoSEQ multiplex PCR; TCRdb's version includes in-frame clones alone and lacks a portion of them. Of 350,000 to 400,000 clones in the sample, approximately 86% were seen once. Sequenced here: peripheral blood, sampled in a trial of Ad26.COV2.S vaccine versus placebo. The receptor source for this set is a person aged 18 to 59 who received the Ad26.COV2.S COVID-19 vaccine or a placebo. CDR3s leave out the opening cysteine and the closing phenylalanine or tryptophan.

V	CDR3
TRBV5-1	ASSLGWATLYGYT
TRBV7-2	ASSHPGLAGAYEQY
TRBV19	ASKMGGIGTDTQY
TRBV19	ASSKPDRVANEKLF
TRBV19	ATGQGKLTEAF
TRBV2	ASSLSNSNQPQH
TRBV2	ASRDGTAGEKLF
TRBV5-4	ASSLIGGNTEAF
TRBV4-3	ASSQESGYEKLF
TRBV18	ASSHGYLPGQSYEQY
TRBV6-5	ASTGGAGNEKLF
TRBV6-1	ASSEREGNTEAF
TRBV7-8	ASSSGTPKGGEQF
TRBV7-2	ASSSAKYEQY
TRBV15	ATARDDYGYT
TRBV7-9	ASSLYETGTYEQY
TRBV27	ASSSVAGNYGYT
TRBV2	ATGEWETQY
TRBV5-4	ASSLEGGGETQY
TRBV7-2	ASSSTGTQY
TRBV5-4	ASSSTLAGGVEQF
TRBV11-2	ASSLSASEIYEQY
TRBV11-2	ASQQGARNTEAF
TRBV6-5	ASRWTGNTGELF
TRBV18	ASSPSENSGNTIY
TRBV5-6	ASSLSGWNSPLH
TRBV2	ASSGDRDMSSYNEQF
TRBV18	ASSPSGHSTNYGYT
TRBV18	ASSPEVWEGLQETQY
TRBV7-2	ASSSREVPQQYEKLF
TRBV7-2	ASSLVTSGGTDTQY
TRBV18	ASSPAGAYETQY
TRBV4-1	ASKIDRGGMYEQY
TRBV19	ASSFHQGDEIAEAF
TRBV7-2	ASSFGTLPDTQY
TRBV5-1	ASRTAANTGELF
TRBV29-1	SVGLAEDNEQF
TRBV19	ASSKGSGNTIY
TRBV12-3/TRBV12-4	ASRTGFYEQY
TRBV10-2	ASSEILARTGELF
TRBV19	ATSWGRGPSYEQY
TRBV27	ASRDTPGANVLT
TRBV19	ASSIERGPTYEQY
TRBV10-1	ASSDRGGADTQY
TRBV7-7	ASSPRSGLVAPGELF
TRBV4-1	ASSLNRGTEAF
TRBV11-2	ASRRTGIRNYGYT
TRBV6-1	ASSERPLLNLEAF
TRBV9	ASSARQGYTEAF
TRBV7-9	ASSLIGTSGNNEQF
TRBV3-1/TRBV3-2	ASSQKWDQPQH
TRBV27	ASSLSLSSYNSPLH
TRBV6-5	ASKTSSGNTIY